This T cell receptor beta chain was identified in a study of blood T cell repertoires in COVID-19. The CDR3 spans 12 residues. The germline gives CDR1 LNHNV, CDR2 YYDKDF (reference sequence). V was cut by 2 bases and J by 7 bases, with 5 bases left in between. Original analysis: Estimates of nucleated cell counts were drawn from the amplification of reference gene primers. Libraries were prepared by immunoSEQ multiplex PCR; TCRdb keeps only in-frame clonotypes and omits some of them. For V, J and clone size, that table is used; D and trimming come from the DNA. Of just over 650,000 clones listed, about 87% were seen once; the top ten hold about 0.26%.

Sequencing was carried out using peripheral blood. The chain uses TRBV15 and TRBJ1-4, with D unclear. The receptor comes from a young woman with acute or convalescent COVID-19. CDR3: CATSRYSEKLFF. For the CDR3, the DNA is TGTGCCACCAGCAGATACAGTGAAAAACTGTTTTTT.